The clone carrying this TCR beta chain was observed a single time. Data came from immunoSEQ multiplex PCR; TCRdb stores just in-frame clones and leaves some out. The sample includes over 75,000 clones, around 80% of them seen just once. This specimen comes from a study of control samples from healthy donors and cancer patients. V dropped 0 bases and J dropped 5; count of bases not matched to a gene: 4. Germline V gene lookup returns CDR1 SGHNT and CDR2 YYREEE (reference sequence). This CDR3 is built from 15 residues. Sequenced input: blood. This TCR was sampled from a man aged 60-69 years in good health. The chain couples TRBV5-4 to TRBJ2-1; 8 bases fit TRBD2. DNA of the CDR3: TGTGCCAGCAGCTTGGGTAGCGGGGTGCACAATGAGCAGTTCTTC. Amino acid sequence: CASSLGSGVHNEQFF.